The T cell receptor (beta chain) described here comes from a study of cytomegalovirus exposure and HLA in healthy donors listed by TCRdb under 2017. Some background on the complete study: An earlier analysis of roughly 630 of the donors reported approximately 290 Gb of sequence data and roughly 100 million unique TCR beta sequences from roughly 200 million T cells. An early release that covered approximately 600 HLA-typed donors contained approximately 300 gigabases of sequencing data and 75 million to 100 million unique TCR sequences. Of the roughly 430 genotyped donors, over 65% fell in the genetic ancestry cluster associated with self-reported Caucasian donors. The study aimed to test whether signatures of past pathogen exposure could be identified by cataloging public T cell receptors. The study used immunosequencing to profile the T cell repertoires of approximately 650 subjects and linked those repertoires to cytomegalovirus serostatus. Besides the first cohort of around 700 subjects, a separate validation cohort made up of over 100 different subjects was used. High-throughput TCR immunosequencing, statistical association of individual TCRs with disease status, and machine learning were combined to predict cytomegalovirus infection status. To study patterns of TCR occurrence, a later analysis re-analyzed previously published TCR beta repertoires from 500 to 850 donors and added high-resolution HLA genotyping. Rather than drawing on any new phenotypic data, the later analysis identified candidate immune exposures from TCR beta sequences and the way those sequences occurred across donors. To decide whether each TCR beta V gene segment behaved as functional or pseudogenic, an earlier analysis of several hundred of the donors relied on high-throughput TCR beta sequencing. Alongside the repertoire data, information on donor age, sex, ethnicity and CMV serostatus was compiled. A later genetic analysis used genome-wide SNP genotypes for about 55% of the 666 donors, treating that subset as a discovery cohort. All discovery cohort repertoires had been generated using a single sequencing platform. HLA typing covered class I and class II loci at four-digit resolution. The number of typed donors differed by locus: about 620-640 for A, B, C, DRB1 and DQB1; 500 to 550 for DQA1; 606 for DPA1; and around 470 for DPB1. Roughly 5 DR-DQ haplotypes were handled as single units for association and clustering, since linkage in the cohort was strong. Among over 350 genotyped donors of the cohort, an average of around 240,000 unique TCR beta nucleotide sequences were sequenced per donor, roughly 18% of them non-productive. Results and caveats for the whole study, not just this receptor: Sequencing depth was assumed to be roughly uniform across donors in the presence/absence analyses, though that assumption may not hold. A cluster of highly shared sequence variants was judged likely to represent a technical artifact of the sequencing pipeline. The study gave a list of 150 to 200 TCR beta chains associated with cytomegalovirus. In a later analysis, HLA-associated TCR beta chains were found to be more clonally expanded and to have lower generation probabilities than equally common non-associated chains. When HLA alleles, especially DR and DQ, strongly co-occurred, TCR associations were difficult to assign to individual alleles. According to a later genetic analysis, donors in an Asian-associated ancestry cluster had fewer N-insertions in productive TCRs than the approximately 710-donor mean. In a later analysis, most CMV-associated TCR beta chains were found to appear HLA-restricted, with HLA associations seemingly driven largely by CMV exposure. A further reported finding was that TCR beta sequences accurately predicted the HLA-A and HLA-B alleles for most subjects in the first cohort. Correlated functional status among segregating V segments might be attributable to linkage disequilibrium, but an unknown experimental factor could not be ruled out. CMV serostatus was the only immune exposure information available for the cohort. In a later analysis, TCR association rates were found to vary across HLA loci, with the most associated TCRs seen for DRB1 alleles and the fewest for HLA-C alleles. The authors suggested that the approach could potentially be extended to other disease states and immunological phenotypes. Because counts were too low, 15 to 20 rarely observed V segments, including chromosome 9 orphons, were excluded from the earlier analysis of several hundred of the donors. Because HLA typing was missing for some donors at each locus, association tests included only the typed subset. This cohort had only TCR beta chains sequenced, and the lack of alpha or paired-chain data limited which features could be detected. Some IMGT-functional V segments, including TRBV6-2 and TRBV6-3, could not be distinguished by the 87-base-pair reads and were therefore excluded. A later analysis associated approximately 17,000 TCR beta sequences with specific HLA alleles at a false discovery rate of 0.05. In a later analysis, several top co-occurrence clusters were reported to appear linked to parvovirus B19, influenza, CMV and Epstein-Barr virus. Most TCR sequences were seen in very few donors, while some public TCRs were found in many individuals. Broadly in line with IMGT annotations, most TCR beta V segments showed up in productive rearrangements about 87% or about 30% of the time in an earlier analysis of 450 to 600 of the donors. A few of the identified cytomegalovirus-associated TCR beta chains were confirmed in vitro to be specific for cytomegalovirus antigens. In both the original and validation cohorts, the classifier was reported to diagnose cytomegalovirus status with high specificity and sensitivity. In a later genetic analysis, a missense DCLRE1C variant was associated with V-gene and J-gene trimming of TCR beta chains, and the association was replicated in an independent cohort.

Libraries were prepared through the immunoSEQ multiplex PCR assay. The multiplex PCR relied on a mix of 60 forward primers for TCR Vbeta segments and 13 reverse primers for TCR Jbeta segments. The CDR3 region of rearranged TCR beta genes was amplified from genomic DNA by a multiplex PCR assay. Amplified TCR beta libraries were sequenced as 87-base-pair reads on the Illumina HiSeq System. As for the authors' bioinformatics: In a later analysis, some 80 million unique TCR beta chains were counted across the approximately 670 repertoires, and roughly 10 million of these chains were shared by at least two donors. Raw reads were error-corrected and collapsed into unique sequences by a nearest-neighbor algorithm in which closely related sequences were merged to remove PCR and sequencing errors. CDR3 sequences were aligned to IMGT reference sequences to assign V, D and J gene segments. For a sequence to be retained, at least a six-nucleotide match to both a V gene segment and a J gene segment was required. Rearrangements were called productive when the CDR3 lacked stop codons and stayed in frame with V and J; all others were non-productive. CDR3 was defined according to IMGT convention as the region running from the second conserved V-encoded cysteine to the conserved J-encoded phenylalanine. Sequences without an unambiguous match to a single V gene segment were excluded from the earlier analysis of 500 to 700 of the donors. An earlier analysis of about 600 of the donors called V segments functional above 56.7% productive rearrangements and segregating when the between-donor standard deviation exceeded 5%. A statistical classification framework was built to diagnose cytomegalovirus status from the catalog of TCR beta chain sequences. V and J gene assignment, in a later analysis, came from comparing TCR nucleotide sequences with IMGT/GENE-DB human TR gene sequences. In a later analysis, CDR3 sequences and most-parsimonious VDJ recombination scenarios were assigned using the TCRdist pipeline. In a later analysis, each TCR beta chain was defined by its CDR3 amino acid sequence together with its V-gene family, and reads without a unique V-gene family were excluded. To address suspected cross-contamination and a sequencing artifact, a later analysis removed over 500 highly shared, low-generation-probability nucleotide sequences. In a later analysis, a clonal expansion index for each public chain was calculated from normalized within-repertoire ranks of inferred template counts. Generation probabilities in a later analysis came from a VDJ recombination model fitted to out-of-frame rearrangements, and those results were checked against IGoR. In a later analysis, TCR-TCR, TCR-HLA and TCR-CMV co-occurrence was scored with hypergeometric tests, and a repertoire-size bias correction was applied to TCR pairs. In a later analysis, false discovery rates were estimated by permuting HLA or CMV assignments 20 times. A later analysis grouped co-occurring TCRs with DBSCAN, adding TCRdist sequence similarity when clustering within HLA-allele-positive subsets. Repertoires with fewer than 30,000 or more than 120,000 public chains were left out of co-occurrence clustering, as were about 5 repertoires with anomalous nucleotide sharing. The clones in this table, taken by TCRdb from immuneACCESS, are in-frame only. Not every clone is retained; where verified, under half of the shortfall comes from an unresolved V gene, and the cause of the rest is unknown. V and J calls and clone size are those listed in that table; D and trimming were worked out from the DNA. For this sample the table gives approximately 67,000 clones, of which 75% to 90% were detected only once. Of the sample, roughly 12% is held by the ten largest clones.

The cohort consisted of hundreds of healthy bone marrow donors. At the time of sampling, every cohort member was nominally healthy, though immune exposures that went unrecorded were likely present. The donor tested CMV seropositive and was one of the 289 seropositive cohort members. Every donor gave a peripheral blood sample, and the peripheral blood mononuclear cells from that sample were used for TCR beta sequencing. Genomic DNA extraction from the blood cell samples was performed with the Qiagen DNeasy Blood Extraction Kit. This clone was observed once. Its antigen is still unknown. The sample holds no much larger clone one base away, and base qualities are not on file. V is pared back by 2 bases and J by 1 base, with 7 bases lying between the germline termini. Sequences MNHNY (CDR1) and SVGAGI (CDR2) are obtained from the germline V gene (reference sequence). Including cysteine and phenylalanine, the CDR3 has 14 amino acids. Only the CDR3 DNA is retained, 42 bases long and in frame from the first base.

Sample: PBMCs. The receptor's source is a woman aged 25 to 45 in good health and CMV-seropositive. The chain uses TRBV6-6 and TRBJ2-3, with no confident D gene call. The CDR3 here reads CASSYDGGTDTQYF. The DNA reads as follows: TGTGCCAGCAGTTACGACGGAGGCACAGATACGCAGTATTTT.